The rows below give T cell receptor beta chains drawn from one sample of a study of T-cell reconstitution after alpha-beta-depleted transplantation in children. TCRdb recomputed calls from the PCR reads with MiXCR, one row per CDR3 protein. The sample has about 980,000 distinct CDR3 sequences; under 30% are singletons. Sample: PBMCs, mostly from graft donor cells, taken 360 days after TCRalphabeta/CD19-depleted stem cell transplant. These receptors all come from a boy under two years old who had a stem cell transplant for SCID, so the T cells may come from the graft donor. CDR3s include the opening cysteine and the closing phenylalanine or tryptophan. D genes are given only for firm matches. Rows may omit the clone size; those that give it use once, few, many or a size class.

v_gene: TRBV5-1
d_gene: TRBD2
j_gene: TRBJ2-4
abundance: NA
CDR3aa: CASSSGTSGGSPIAKNIQYF
CDR3nt: TGCGCCAGCAGCTCCGGGACTAGCGGGGGTTCCCCTATAGCCAAAAACATTCAGTACTTC

v_gene: TRBV20-1
d_gene: NA
j_gene: TRBJ2-3
abundance: few
CDR3aa: CSAQAGGSGDTQYF
CDR3nt: TGCAGTGCCCAAGCGGGCGGGTCCGGGGATACGCAGTATTTT

v_gene: TRBV29-1
d_gene: TRBD1
j_gene: TRBJ2-3
abundance: NA
CDR3aa: CSVGRDRVGADTQYF
CDR3nt: TGCAGCGTTGGAAGGGACAGGGTGGGAGCAGATACGCAGTATTTT

v_gene: TRBV24-1
d_gene: TRBD2
j_gene: TRBJ2-1
abundance: few
CDR3aa: CATSDPPTTSGGPDEQFF
CDR3nt: TGTGCCACCAGTGACCCCCCAACGACTAGCGGGGGGCCGGATGAGCAGTTCTTC

v_gene: TRBV28
d_gene: NA
j_gene: TRBJ1-1
abundance: NA
CDR3aa: CASSAPRLEGNTEAFF
CDR3nt: TGTGCCAGCAGCGCCCCCCGACTAGAGGGGAACACTGAAGCTTTCTTT

v_gene: TRBV27
d_gene: NA
j_gene: TRBJ1-1
abundance: few
CDR3aa: CASSSLMGGEAFF
CDR3nt: TGTGCCAGCAGTTCGCTTATGGGCGGTGAAGCTTTCTTT

v_gene: TRBV12-3/TRBV12-4
d_gene: NA
j_gene: TRBJ2-5
abundance: few
CDR3aa: CASSSSSGPRETQYF
CDR3nt: TGTGCCAGCAGTTCCTCCTCGGGGCCGAGGGAGACCCAGTACTTC

v_gene: TRBV20-1
d_gene: TRBD2
j_gene: TRBJ2-1
abundance: NA
CDR3aa: CSARESGGAGNEQFF
CDR3nt: TGCAGTGCTAGAGAGAGCGGGGGGGCCGGCAATGAGCAGTTCTTC

v_gene: TRBV18
d_gene: TRBD2
j_gene: TRBJ2-3
abundance: NA
CDR3aa: CASSLMTSGGTDTQYF
CDR3nt: TGTGCCAGCTCTCTCATGACTAGCGGGGGCACAGATACGCAGTATTTT

v_gene: TRBV12-3/TRBV12-4
d_gene: NA
j_gene: TRBJ2-2
abundance: NA
CDR3aa: CASSLRDNAGELFF
CDR3nt: TGTGCCAGCAGTTTACGAGATAACGCCGGGGAGCTGTTTTTT

v_gene: TRBV15
d_gene: TRBD1
j_gene: TRBJ2-3
abundance: NA
CDR3aa: CATSTVGTGGTDTQYF
CDR3nt: TGTGCCACCAGCACGGTGGGGACAGGGGGCACAGATACGCAGTATTTT

v_gene: TRBV20-1
d_gene: TRBD2
j_gene: TRBJ2-3
abundance: NA
CDR3aa: CSAEPGDYSTDTQYF
CDR3nt: TGCAGTGCTGAGCCGGGGGACTATAGCACAGATACGCAGTATTTT

v_gene: TRBV28
d_gene: TRBD2
j_gene: TRBJ2-7
abundance: NA
CDR3aa: CASSPLLGAGDPYEQYF
CDR3nt: TGTGCCAGCAGCCCCCTCCTTGGGGCGGGGGACCCCTACGAGCAGTACTTC

v_gene: TRBV4-1
d_gene: TRBD2
j_gene: TRBJ2-7
abundance: few
CDR3aa: CASSQRTSGGSYEQYF
CDR3nt: TGCGCCAGCAGCCAAAGGACTAGCGGGGGGTCCTACGAGCAGTACTTC

v_gene: TRBV4-1
d_gene: NA
j_gene: TRBJ2-5
abundance: NA
CDR3aa: CASSQVGVGGETQYF
CDR3nt: TGCGCCAGCAGCCAGGTCGGGGTAGGCGGAGAGACCCAGTACTTC

v_gene: TRBV19
d_gene: NA
j_gene: TRBJ1-1
abundance: NA
CDR3aa: CASNEGWGARMNTEAFF
CDR3nt: TGTGCCAGTAACGAAGGGTGGGGGGCGCGAATGAACACTGAAGCTTTCTTT

v_gene: TRBV20-1
d_gene: NA
j_gene: TRBJ2-7
abundance: few
CDR3aa: CSARGGRSLMSSYEQYF
CDR3nt: TGCAGTGCTAGGGGGGGCAGGAGCCTTATGAGCTCCTACGAGCAGTACTTC

v_gene: TRBV15
d_gene: TRBD1
j_gene: TRBJ2-7
abundance: few
CDR3aa: CATSSDRGASQQYF
CDR3nt: TGTGCCACCAGCAGCGACAGGGGCGCTTCTCAGCAGTACTTC

v_gene: TRBV10-3
d_gene: NA
j_gene: TRBJ1-3
abundance: few
CDR3aa: CAISDPGAAGNTIYF
CDR3nt: TGTGCCATCAGTGATCCGGGGGCGGCTGGAAACACCATATATTTT

v_gene: TRBV6-2/TRBV6-3
d_gene: NA
j_gene: TRBJ1-1
abundance: NA
CDR3aa: CASSWVMNTEAFF
CDR3nt: TGTGCCAGCAGCTGGGTGATGAACACTGAAGCTTTCTTT

v_gene: TRBV6-2/TRBV6-3
d_gene: TRBD1
j_gene: TRBJ1-1
abundance: few
CDR3aa: CASSYGGTGNTEAFF
CDR3nt: TGTGCCAGCAGTTACGGTGGGACAGGGAACACTGAAGCTTTCTTT

v_gene: TRBV15
d_gene: NA
j_gene: TRBJ1-1
abundance: NA
CDR3aa: CATSRDPGPTEAFF
CDR3nt: TGTGCCACCAGCAGAGATCCCGGGCCGACTGAAGCTTTCTTT

v_gene: TRBV6-1
d_gene: TRBD2
j_gene: TRBJ2-3
abundance: few
CDR3aa: CASSGAGGADTQYF
CDR3nt: TGTGCCAGCAGCGGGGCGGGAGGGGCAGATACGCAGTATTTT

v_gene: TRBV11-1
d_gene: NA
j_gene: TRBJ1-5
abundance: few
CDR3aa: CASSLPPGLQEGVRQPQHF
CDR3nt: TGTGCCAGCAGCTTACCCCCGGGACTGCAAGAAGGCGTACGACAGCCCCAGCATTTT

v_gene: TRBV5-5
d_gene: TRBD2
j_gene: TRBJ2-1
abundance: NA
CDR3aa: CASSSPLGLTNNEQFF
CDR3nt: TGTGCCAGCAGCTCACCGCTGGGACTAACCAACAATGAGCAGTTCTTC

v_gene: TRBV4-2
d_gene: NA
j_gene: TRBJ1-1
abundance: few
CDR3aa: CASSQVDKVFGSTEAFF
CDR3nt: TGTGCCAGCAGCCAAGTGGATAAGGTTTTCGGGAGCACTGAAGCTTTCTTT

v_gene: TRBV5-1
d_gene: NA
j_gene: TRBJ2-7
abundance: NA
CDR3aa: CASSLESFQGRRLEQYF
CDR3nt: TGCGCCAGCAGCTTGGAGTCCTTCCAGGGGCGAAGGCTCGAGCAGTACTTC